The 16 T cell receptor beta chains below come from one sample, sequenced in a study of blood T cell repertoires in COVID-19. The protocol was immunoSEQ multiplex PCR, while the TCRdb copy is restricted to in-frame clones and leaves out a portion. The sample lists about 350,000 clones, 87% seen once, with about 5.2% in the top ten. The sequencing sample was made of PBMCs or T cells enriched from blood (not recorded which). These TCRs come from a woman in her twenties or thirties who had recovered from COVID-19.

The V and J genes are TRBV4-1 and TRBJ1-4; 7 nucleotides match TRBD1. This CDR3 has 16 amino acids. The germline gives CDR1 MGHRA, CDR2 YSYEKL. J lost 4 bases, V lost 0 bases, and 5 bases had no gene match. CDR3 sequence (DNA): TGCGCCAGCAGCCAAGAAGAAGGACAGGTTAATGAAAAACTGTTTTTT. The encoded protein is CASSQEEGQVNEKLFF.

The gene calls are TRBV20-1 and TRBJ1-1; TRBD1 agrees at 7 bases. V dropped 3 bases and J dropped 5; count of bases not matched to a gene: 9. CDR3 length equals 14 residues. The V gene's germline CDR1 is DFQATT and CDR2 SNEGSKA (reference sequence). This CDR3 is CSASGSTGVTEAFF. The CDR3 nucleotides read TGCAGTGCTAGTGGGTCTACAGGGGTTACTGAAGCTTTCTTT.

V gene TRBV24-1 combines with J gene TRBJ2-7; weak D call: TRBD2 (6 bases). Trimming took 2 bases from V and 2 from J, leaving 12 bases between them. Per germline, CDR1 KGHDR and CDR2 SFDVKD. The CDR3 covers 15 residues. Here the CDR3 reads CATSDWGDGAYEQYF. The DNA for the CDR3 is TGTGCCACCAGTGATTGGGGGGACGGAGCCTACGAGCAGTACTTC.

The chain links TRBV6-5 to TRBJ1-2; TRBD1 is a possible D gene (5 bases). The germline gives CDR1 MNHEY, CDR2 SVGAGI. There are 13 residues in the CDR3. With 6 bases removed from V and 5 bases from J, the gap between germline ends came to 13 bases. This CDR3 is CASSPRVRYGYTF. CDR3 coding DNA: TGTGCCAGCAGCCCCAGGGTACGGTATGGCTACACCTTC.

The rearrangement joins TRBV29-1 to TRBJ2-7; 8 bases are a match to TRBD1. V was pared by 3 bases and J by 3 bases, with 7 bases of the junction left unmatched. This CDR3 has 14 residues. Germline CDR1 and CDR2: SQVTM and ANQGSEA. The CDR3 region is CSVDSGQGLYEQYF. The CDR3, as DNA: TGCAGCGTTGATTCCGGACAGGGACTCTACGAGCAGTACTTC.

The rearrangement uses TRBV19 and TRBJ2-2, with D possibly TRBD1 on 6 matching bases. The CDR3 spans 16 residues. V lost 5 bases, J lost 2 bases, and 15 bases lay in between. Per germline, CDR1 LNHDA and CDR2 SQIVND (reference sequence). CDR3: CASSQWGLPNTGELFF. Written as DNA, the CDR3 is TGTGCCAGTAGTCAATGGGGGCTACCAAACACCGGGGAGCTGTTTTTT. Full variable domain (outside the CDR3, taken from reference TRBV19 and TRBJ2-2): DGGITQSPKYLFRKEGQNVTLSCEQNLNHDAMYWYRQDPGQGLRLIYYSQIVNDFQKGDIAEGYSVSREKKESFPLTVTSAQKNPTAFYLCASSQWGLPNTGELFFGEGSRLTVL.

The CDR3 spells CASSLDGDTDTQYF. The DNA of the CDR3 is TGCGCCAGCAGCTTGGACGGAGACACAGATACGCAGTATTTT. This rearrangement joins TRBV5-1 to TRBJ2-3, with D uncertain. This CDR3 region has 14 residues. Trimming took off 0 bases at V and 2 bases at J, with 7 bases between the two ends. Looked up from germline, CDR1 is SGHRS and CDR2 is YFSETQ.

This rearrangement joins TRBV5-1 to TRBJ2-5, with D perhaps matching TRBD2 (5 bases). The germline gives CDR1 SGHRS, CDR2 YFSETQ. Trimming cost V 2 bases and J 3 bases, with 5 bases left between them. The CDR3 contains 12 residues. In nucleotides, the CDR3 is TGCGCCAGCAGCTTCGGGGAAGAGACCCAGTACTTC. Protein sequence: CASSFGEETQYF.

The gene calls are TRBV27 and TRBJ1-6, with D perhaps TRBD1 (5 bases). V lost 5 bases and J lost 9, with 14 bases in between. The CDR3 has 14 residues. Germline lookup yields CDR1 MNHEY and CDR2 SMNVEV (reference sequence). CDR3: CASSRGGIISPLHF. CDR3 DNA sequence: TGTGCCAGCAGTAGGGGAGGGATTATTTCACCCCTCCACTTT.

The V gene is TRBV27, the J gene TRBJ2-7, with D tentatively TRBD2 (6 bases). Germline V gives CDR1 MNHEY, CDR2 SMNVEV (reference sequence). The length of the CDR3 is 15 residues. V was clipped by 2 bases and J by 2 bases, with 13 bases between them. CDR3 bases: TGTGCCAGCAGTTTAGGAGGGACGGAGACCTACGAGCAGTACTTC. Its protein is CASSLGGTETYEQYF.

The V gene is TRBV27, the J gene TRBJ1-1, with 10 bases that match TRBD1. The CDR3 runs 15 residues. The V gene end was trimmed by 5 bases and the J gene end by 6 bases; junction bases not matched to a gene: 9. Germline CDR1 and CDR2: MNHEY and SMNVEV (reference sequence). CDR3 coding DNA: TGTGCCAGCAGTCCCCGGACAGGGGGTAGGGCTGAAGCTTTCTTT. Translation gives CASSPRTGGRAEAFF.

The chain is built from TRBV12-2 and TRBJ2-7; the D call of TRBD1 is as the table states it, not checked on the DNA. TRBV12-2 corresponds to a pseudogene. This CDR3 is built from 14 residues. The CDR3 DNA reads TGTGCAAGTCGCCTGGACAAGGCACGCTACGAGCAGTACTTC. This sequence encodes CASRLDKARYEQYF.

This chain's CDR3 is CASSERLVAGELFF. The CDR3, as DNA: TGTGCCAGCAGTGAACGCTTAGTAGCCGGGGAGCTGTTTTTT. The rearrangement uses TRBV2 and TRBJ2-2; D is unresolved. With 2 bases removed from V and 6 bases from J, the gap between germline ends came to 10 bases. The CDR3 has 14 residues. Germline V gene lookup returns CDR1 SNHLY and CDR2 FYNNEI.

This chain links TRBV4-1 with TRBJ1-5; the D gene is possibly TRBD1 (6 bases). Trimming removed 4 bases from V and 4 bases from J, with 11 bases in between. This CDR3 is built from 14 residues. The germline V gene encodes CDR1 MGHRA and CDR2 YSYEKL. The CDR3 DNA sequence: TGCGCCAGCAGCCTAAACAGGGATAATCAGCCCCAGCATTTT. It encodes CASSLNRDNQPQHF.

The J gene is TRBJ1-5, the V gene TRBV4-3; D is ambiguous. CDR1 is LGHNA, CDR2 YSLEER, per germline. The CDR3 totals 14 residues. Trimming took off 1 base at V and 4 bases at J, with 8 bases between the two ends. The CDR3 spells CASSQATGNQPQHF. CDR3 coding DNA: TGCGCCAGCAGCCAAGCGACTGGGAATCAGCCCCAGCATTTT.

This chain joins TRBV7-9 and TRBJ1-1; 8 bases map to TRBD1. After removal of 5 bases from V and 4 bases from J, the junction contained 6 bases not matched to a gene. This CDR3 has 14 residues. Germline V gene lookup returns CDR1 SEHNR and CDR2 FQNEAQ (reference sequence). CDR3 coding DNA: TGTGCCAGCAGCCCAACGACAGGGGCCACTGAAGCTTTCTTT. Amino acids: CASSPTTGATEAFF.